A single sample is the source of the 13 T cell receptor beta chains below, sequenced in a study of shared clonotypes between healthy human individuals. Profiling relied on immunoSEQ multiplex PCR, and the TCRdb table lists in-frame clones only, not all of them. Of millions of clones in the sample, approximately 94% were seen once. Only CD45RO-negative cells positively selected for CCR7 counted as naive CD8 cells, so terminally differentiated effector memory CD45RA+ cells were excluded. Sequenced material: naive CD8+ T cells sorted from blood. The receptors stem from a young man in good health.

This clone was observed once. This chain links TRBV7-8 with TRBJ2-5; 7 bases map to TRBD1. The V gene's germline CDR1 is SGHVS and CDR2 FQNEAQ. CDR3 size: 16 residues. With V trimmed by 2 bases and J by 3 bases, 9 bases remained unmatched. This chain's CDR3 is CASSLIQGNDEETQYF. The DNA for the CDR3 is TGTGCCAGCAGCTTAATACAGGGGAATGATGAAGAGACCCAGTACTTC.

This sequence joins TRBV10-3 and TRBJ2-7; D is perhaps TRBD1 (8 bases). CDR1 and CDR2 from the germline V gene are ENHRY and SYGVKD. The CDR3 has 15 residues. The V end lost 1 base, the J end lost 6 bases, and 16 bases lay between the germline ends. This CDR3 is CAISELQGGLSEQYF. The CDR3 bases are TGTGCCATCAGTGAGTTACAGGGGGGGCTGTCCGAGCAGTACTTC.

This clone occurred once. The J gene is TRBJ1-5, the V gene TRBV5-8; D remains unclear. This CDR3 is 13 amino acids long. The germline V and J ends were trimmed by 1 base and 2 bases, with 4 bases remaining between them. The V gene's germline CDR1 is SGHTS and CDR2 YDEGEE. CDR3 nucleotides: TGTGCCAGCAGCTTGACAGGCAATCAGCCCCAGCATTTT. Protein sequence: CASSLTGNQPQHF.

To note about this clone: Germline and junction disagree at one end, which may indicate a read error. The gene calls are TRBV27 and TRBJ2-1; TRBD1 matches at 9 bases. Per the germline V gene, CDR1 is MNHEY and CDR2 is SMNVEV (reference sequence). This CDR3 region has 14 residues. Here the CDR3 reads CASTHRGRYSEQFF. The DNA for the CDR3 is TGTGCCAGCACCCACAGGGGGCGCTACAGTGAGCAGTTCTTC.

In regard to this clone: This sample also contains other DNA sequences that code for the same CDR3. This chain uses TRBV27 with TRBJ2-7; 9 bases are shared with TRBD2. The germline gives CDR1 MNHEY, CDR2 SMNVEV (reference sequence). After removal of 2 bases from V and 1 base from J, the junction contained 3 bases not matched to a gene. The CDR3 runs 15 residues. The CDR3 loop reads CASSLRAGGSYEQYF. In nucleotides, the CDR3 is TGTGCCAGCAGTTTAAGGGCGGGAGGGTCCTACGAGCAGTACTTC.

The gene calls are TRBV7-2 and TRBJ1-2; D remains unclear. This CDR3 is 15 amino acids long. V lost 0 bases to trimming and J lost 4 bases, with 12 bases between them. Per the germline V gene, CDR1 is SGHTA and CDR2 is FQGNSA. The CDR3 sequence is CASSLAPWVGYGYTF. In nucleotides, the CDR3 is TGTGCCAGCAGCTTAGCGCCTTGGGTCGGCTATGGCTACACCTTC.

The rearrangement links TRBV6-5 to TRBJ1-1; a possible D gene is TRBD1 (5 bases). The V gene's germline CDR1 is MNHEY and CDR2 SVGAGI. V was shortened by 0 bases and J by 7 bases, with 18 bases between the two germline ends. This CDR3 has 16 residues. As DNA, the CDR3 is TGTGCCAGCAGTTACTCGGTAGGGGAGACAACCTATGAAGCTTTCTTT. Residues: CASSYSVGETTYEAFF.

On this clone itself: Different DNA sequences within this sample yield the same CDR3. The chain carries TRBV6-5 and TRBJ2-7; maybe TRBD2 (6 bases). The CDR3 is 14 residues long. Trimming stripped 3 bases from V and 3 bases from J, with 12 bases between. The germline V gene has CDR1 MNHEY and CDR2 SVGAGI. This CDR3 is CASSYTGAIYEQYF. CDR3 nucleotides: TGTGCCAGCAGTTATACGGGAGCGATCTACGAGCAGTACTTC.

This clone was counted once. The chain joins TRBV5-8 to TRBJ2-7, with a tentative D call TRBD2 (6 bases). The CDR3 has 16 amino acids. Germline V gene sequence: CDR1 SGHTS, CDR2 YDEGEE. With 2 bases removed from V and 5 bases from J, the gap between germline ends came to 20 bases. The chain's CDR3 is CASSFDEVRRDHEQYF. Written as DNA, the CDR3 is TGTGCCAGCAGCTTTGACGAGGTTAGGAGGGACCACGAGCAGTACTTC. The variable domain in full, with the rest retrieved from reference TRBV5-8 and TRBJ2-7, is EAGVTQSPTHLIKTRGQQATLRCSPISGHTSVYWYQQALGLGLQFLLWYDEGEERNRGNFPPRFSGRQFPNYSSELNVNALELEDSALYLCASSFDEVRRDHEQYFGPGTRLTVT.

As to this clone: Other DNA sequences in this specimen translate into the identical CDR3. This rearrangement joins TRBV6-5 to TRBJ2-1, with 8 bases identical to TRBD1. The junction had 5 bases not matched to a gene; V was cut back by 2 bases and J by 8 bases. The germline V gene encodes CDR1 MNHEY and CDR2 SVGAGI. The CDR3 totals 14 residues. The CDR3 nucleotides are TGTGCCAGCAGTTACGGGACAGGAGGCGATGAGCAGTTCTTC. It translates to CASSYGTGGDEQFF.

This clone appeared a single time. The chain couples TRBV11-1 to TRBJ2-7, with D possibly being TRBD1 (5 bases). Germline CDR1 reads SGHAT; CDR2 reads FQDESV (reference sequence). Trimming cost V 0 bases and J 2 bases, with 5 bases left between them. The CDR3 extends over 13 amino acids. This chain's CDR3 is CASSLAGAYEQYF. CDR3 DNA sequence: TGTGCCAGCAGCTTAGCAGGGGCCTACGAGCAGTACTTC.

The V and J genes are TRBV20-1 and TRBJ2-7; no clear D gene. The germline CDR1 and CDR2 sequences are DFQATT and SNEGSKA (reference sequence). Trimming took off 6 bases at V and 3 bases at J, with 9 bases between the two ends. The CDR3 is 11 residues long. Here the CDR3 reads CSAPLGYEQYF. CDR3 nucleotides: TGCAGTGCCCCCCTAGGCTACGAGCAGTACTTC.

Concerning this clone itself: A read error is possible here, since a much larger clone lies one base away. Other DNA sequences in this specimen translate into the identical CDR3. The chain joins TRBV7-9 to TRBJ2-7; D uncertain. The V end lost 5 bases, the J end lost 2 bases, and 4 bases lay between the germline ends. CDR1 and CDR2 from the germline V gene are SEHNR and FQNEAQ (reference sequence). The CDR3 totals 11 residues. The CDR3 DNA follows: TGTGCCAGCAGCACCGCCTACGAGCAGTACTTC. Translated, it gives CASSTAYEQYF.